The T cell receptor beta chain under discussion was sequenced for a study of radiation and T cells in renal cell carcinoma. Study findings and constraints: Dominant CDR3 motifs were more common in irradiated tumors than controls.

TCRdb's table, derived via immunoSEQ multiplex PCR, lists solely in-frame clones and lacks some. The table has fewer than 20,000 clones, under 55% seen once; the top ten hold approximately 12%. The germline CDR1 and CDR2 sequences are MNHEY and SVGAGI. The CDR3 consists of 15 residues. Unmatched junction bases numbered 4, after V lost 0 bases and J lost 3 bases. About this clone itself: Its target is unknown.

Treatment of the sample: 15 Gy SBRT to primary tumor, nephrectomy 4 weeks later. Nephrectomy followed 15 Gy stereotactic body radiation by 4 weeks. The patient's renal cell carcinoma had clear cell pathology. The sequences come from tumor tissue, collected from a patient whose treatment included radiotherapy and nephrectomy. The chain couples TRBV6-5 to TRBJ2-7; the match to TRBD1 covers 8 bases. This sequence was found in a man aged 45-60 years with renal cell carcinoma. The CDR3 DNA follows: TGTGCCAGCAGTTACTCATTCGGACAGGGCTACGAGCAGTACTTC. Translated, it gives CASSYSFGQGYEQYF.